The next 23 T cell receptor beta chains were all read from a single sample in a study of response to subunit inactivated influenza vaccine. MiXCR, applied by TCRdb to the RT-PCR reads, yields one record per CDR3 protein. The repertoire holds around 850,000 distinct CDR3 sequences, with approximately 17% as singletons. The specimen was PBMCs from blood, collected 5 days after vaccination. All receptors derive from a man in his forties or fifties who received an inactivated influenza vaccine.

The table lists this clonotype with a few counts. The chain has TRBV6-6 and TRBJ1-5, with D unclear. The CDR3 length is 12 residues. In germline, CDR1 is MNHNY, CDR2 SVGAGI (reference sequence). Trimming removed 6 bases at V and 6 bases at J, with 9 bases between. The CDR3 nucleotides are TGTGCCAGCAGCTACATGGGTCAGCCCCAGCATTTT. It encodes CASSYMGQPQHF.

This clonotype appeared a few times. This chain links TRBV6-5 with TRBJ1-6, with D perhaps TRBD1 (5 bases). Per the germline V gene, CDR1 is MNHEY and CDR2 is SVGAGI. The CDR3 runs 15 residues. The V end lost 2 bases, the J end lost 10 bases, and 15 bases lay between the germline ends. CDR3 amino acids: CASSYGAGLGSPLHF. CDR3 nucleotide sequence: TGTGCCAGCAGTTACGGGGCGGGTCTCGGCTCACCCCTCCACTTT.

The CDR3 nucleotides are TGTGCCAGCAGTATACAGGGTACTTCCACTGAAGCTTTCTTT. It encodes CASSIQGTSTEAFF. The rearrangement joins TRBV2 to TRBJ1-1, with D perhaps matching TRBD1 (6 bases). This CDR3 has 14 residues. In germline, CDR1 is SNHLY, CDR2 FYNNEI. V gave up 5 bases and J gave up 4 bases, with 14 bases separating them.

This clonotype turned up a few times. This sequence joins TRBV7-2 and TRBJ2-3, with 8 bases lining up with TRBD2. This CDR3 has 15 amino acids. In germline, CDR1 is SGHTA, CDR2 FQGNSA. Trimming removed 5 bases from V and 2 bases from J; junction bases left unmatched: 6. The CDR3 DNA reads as TGTGCCAGCAGCCCGGGGGGGACGCACACAGATACGCAGTATTTT. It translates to CASSPGGTHTDTQYF.

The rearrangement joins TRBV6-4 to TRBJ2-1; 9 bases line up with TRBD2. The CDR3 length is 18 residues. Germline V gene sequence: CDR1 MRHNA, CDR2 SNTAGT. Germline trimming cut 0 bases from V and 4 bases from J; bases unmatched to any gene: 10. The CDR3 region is CASSDSFGRLAGYNEQFF. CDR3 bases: TGTGCCAGCAGTGACTCTTTCGGCAGGCTAGCGGGATACAATGAGCAGTTCTTC.

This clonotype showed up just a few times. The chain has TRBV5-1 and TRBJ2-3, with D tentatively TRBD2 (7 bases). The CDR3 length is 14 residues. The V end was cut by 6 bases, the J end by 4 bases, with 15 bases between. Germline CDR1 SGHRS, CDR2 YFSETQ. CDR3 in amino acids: CASTPWGGPDTQYF. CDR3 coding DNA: TGCGCCAGCACCCCGTGGGGGGGCCCAGATACGCAGTATTTT.

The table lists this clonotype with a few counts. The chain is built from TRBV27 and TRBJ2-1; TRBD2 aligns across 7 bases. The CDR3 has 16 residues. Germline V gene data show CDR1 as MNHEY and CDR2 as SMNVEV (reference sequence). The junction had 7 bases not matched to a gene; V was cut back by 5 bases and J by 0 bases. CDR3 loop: CASSLRAGSSYNEQFF. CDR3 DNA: TGTGCCAGCAGTCTCCGAGCGGGGAGCTCCTACAATGAGCAGTTCTTC.

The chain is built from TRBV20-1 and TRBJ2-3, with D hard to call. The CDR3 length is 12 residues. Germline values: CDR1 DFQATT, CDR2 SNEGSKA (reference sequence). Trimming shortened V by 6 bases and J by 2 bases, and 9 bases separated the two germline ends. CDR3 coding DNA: TGCAGTGCAAAAAAGGCCACAGATACGCAGTATTTT. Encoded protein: CSAKKATDTQYF.

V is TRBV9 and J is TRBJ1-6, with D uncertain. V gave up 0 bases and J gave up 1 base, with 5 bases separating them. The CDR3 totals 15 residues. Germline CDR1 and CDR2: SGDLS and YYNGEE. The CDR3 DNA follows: TGTGCCAGCAGCGTAGGGGGATCCTATAATTCACCCCTCCACTTT. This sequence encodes CASSVGGSYNSPLHF.

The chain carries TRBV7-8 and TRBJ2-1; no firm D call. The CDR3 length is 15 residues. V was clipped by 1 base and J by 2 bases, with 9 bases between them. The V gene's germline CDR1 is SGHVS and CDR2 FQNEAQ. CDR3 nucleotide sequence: TGTGCCAGCAGCTTAGTGGCTAGAACCTACAATGAGCAGTTCTTC. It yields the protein CASSLVARTYNEQFF. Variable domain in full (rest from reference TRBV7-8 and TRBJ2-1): GAGVSQSPRYKVAKRGQDVALRCDPISGHVSLFWYQQALGQGPEFLTYFQNEAQLDKSGLPSDRFFAERPEGSVSTLKIQRTQQEDSAVYLCASSLVARTYNEQFFGPGTRLTVL.

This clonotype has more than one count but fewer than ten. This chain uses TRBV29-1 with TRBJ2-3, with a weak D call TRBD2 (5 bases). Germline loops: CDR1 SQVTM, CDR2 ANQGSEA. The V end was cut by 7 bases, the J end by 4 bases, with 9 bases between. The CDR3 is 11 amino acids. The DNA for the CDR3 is TGCAGCGCCGGGATAGCAGATACGCAGTATTTT. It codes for CSAGIADTQYF.

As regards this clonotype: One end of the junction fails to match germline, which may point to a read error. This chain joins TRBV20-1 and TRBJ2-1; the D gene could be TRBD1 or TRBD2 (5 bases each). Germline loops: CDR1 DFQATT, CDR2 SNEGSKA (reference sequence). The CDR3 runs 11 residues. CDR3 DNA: TGCAGTGCTGGGACCTACTATGAGCAGTTCTTC. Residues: CSAGTYYEQFF.

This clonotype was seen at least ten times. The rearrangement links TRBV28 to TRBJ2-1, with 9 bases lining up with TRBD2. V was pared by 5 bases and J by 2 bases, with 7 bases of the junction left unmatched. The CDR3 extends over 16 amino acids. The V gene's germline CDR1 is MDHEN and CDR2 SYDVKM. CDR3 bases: TGTGCCAGCAGTCCCCGTGGCGGGAGGGCCTACAATGAGCAGTTCTTC. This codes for CASSPRGGRAYNEQFF.

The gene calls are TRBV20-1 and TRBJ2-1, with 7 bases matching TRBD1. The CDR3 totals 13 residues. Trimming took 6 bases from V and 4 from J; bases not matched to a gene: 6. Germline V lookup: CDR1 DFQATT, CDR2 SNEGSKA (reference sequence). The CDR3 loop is CSAKGQTYNEQFF. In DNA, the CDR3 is TGCAGTGCAAAGGGACAGACTTACAATGAGCAGTTCTTC.

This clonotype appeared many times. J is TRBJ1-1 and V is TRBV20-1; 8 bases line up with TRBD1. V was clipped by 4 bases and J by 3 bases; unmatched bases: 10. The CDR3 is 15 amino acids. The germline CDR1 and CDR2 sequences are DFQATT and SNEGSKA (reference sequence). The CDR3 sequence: CSATGTGPKDTEAFF. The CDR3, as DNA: TGCAGTGCTACCGGGACAGGACCGAAGGACACTGAAGCTTTCTTT.

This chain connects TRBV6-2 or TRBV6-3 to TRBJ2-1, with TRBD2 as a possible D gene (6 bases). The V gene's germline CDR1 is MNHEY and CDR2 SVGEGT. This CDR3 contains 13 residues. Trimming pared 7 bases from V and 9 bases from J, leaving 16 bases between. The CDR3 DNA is TGTGCCAGCACCAACGGGGGAAGCGGTGAGCAGTTCTTC. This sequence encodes CASTNGGSGEQFF.

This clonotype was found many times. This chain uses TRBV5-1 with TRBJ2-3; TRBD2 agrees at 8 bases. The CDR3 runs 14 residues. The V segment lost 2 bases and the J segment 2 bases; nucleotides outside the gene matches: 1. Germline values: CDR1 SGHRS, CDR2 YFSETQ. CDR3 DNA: TGCGCCAGCAGCTTAGCGGGAGACACAGATACGCAGTATTTT. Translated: CASSLAGDTDTQYF.

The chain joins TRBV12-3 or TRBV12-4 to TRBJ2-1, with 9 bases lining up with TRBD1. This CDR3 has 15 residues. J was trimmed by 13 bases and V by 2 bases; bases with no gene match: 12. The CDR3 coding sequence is TGTGCCAGCAGTTTAAGGGACAGGGTTGGAATGGGACAGTTCTTC. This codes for CASSLRDRVGMGQFF.

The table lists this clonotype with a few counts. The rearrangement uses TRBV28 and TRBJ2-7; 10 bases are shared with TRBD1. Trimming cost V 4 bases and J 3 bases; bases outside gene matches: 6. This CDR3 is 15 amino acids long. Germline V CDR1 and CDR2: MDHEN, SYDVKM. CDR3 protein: CASSSPGQGYYEQYF. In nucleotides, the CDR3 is TGTGCCAGCAGTTCACCGGGACAGGGGTACTACGAGCAGTACTTC.

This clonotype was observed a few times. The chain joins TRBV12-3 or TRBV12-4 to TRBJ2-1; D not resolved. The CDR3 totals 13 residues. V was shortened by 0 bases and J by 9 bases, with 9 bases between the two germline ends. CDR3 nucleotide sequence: TGTGCCAGCAGTTTAGCGGAAGACGCTGAGCAGTTCTTC. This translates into CASSLAEDAEQFF.

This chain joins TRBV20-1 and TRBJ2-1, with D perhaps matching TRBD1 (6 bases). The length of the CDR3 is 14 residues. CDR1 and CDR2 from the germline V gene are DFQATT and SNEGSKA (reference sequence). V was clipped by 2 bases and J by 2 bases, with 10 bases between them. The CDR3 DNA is TGCAGTGCTAGACAGGGGACGGCCTACAATGAGCAGTTCTTC. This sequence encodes CSARQGTAYNEQFF.

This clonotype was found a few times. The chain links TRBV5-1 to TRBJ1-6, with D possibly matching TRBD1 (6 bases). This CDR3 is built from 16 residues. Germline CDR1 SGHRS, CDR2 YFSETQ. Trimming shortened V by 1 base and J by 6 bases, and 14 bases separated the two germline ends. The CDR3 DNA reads TGCGCCAGCAGCTTGTCAGGGGAGGCACGTAATTCACCCCTCCACTTT. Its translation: CASSLSGEARNSPLHF.

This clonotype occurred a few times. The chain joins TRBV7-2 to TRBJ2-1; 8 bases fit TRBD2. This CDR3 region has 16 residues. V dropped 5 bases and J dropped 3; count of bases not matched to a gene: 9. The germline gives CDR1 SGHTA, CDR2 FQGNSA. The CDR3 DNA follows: TGTGCCAGCAGCGCCAGCGGGGGTGGGGTCTACAATGAGCAGTTCTTC. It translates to CASSASGGGVYNEQFF. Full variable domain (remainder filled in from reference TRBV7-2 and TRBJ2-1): GAGVSQSPSNKVTEKGKDVELRCDPISGHTALYWYRQSLGQGLEFLIYFQGNSAPDKSGLPSDRFSAERTGGSVSTLTIQRTQQEDSAVYLCASSASGGGVYNEQFFGPGTRLTVL.